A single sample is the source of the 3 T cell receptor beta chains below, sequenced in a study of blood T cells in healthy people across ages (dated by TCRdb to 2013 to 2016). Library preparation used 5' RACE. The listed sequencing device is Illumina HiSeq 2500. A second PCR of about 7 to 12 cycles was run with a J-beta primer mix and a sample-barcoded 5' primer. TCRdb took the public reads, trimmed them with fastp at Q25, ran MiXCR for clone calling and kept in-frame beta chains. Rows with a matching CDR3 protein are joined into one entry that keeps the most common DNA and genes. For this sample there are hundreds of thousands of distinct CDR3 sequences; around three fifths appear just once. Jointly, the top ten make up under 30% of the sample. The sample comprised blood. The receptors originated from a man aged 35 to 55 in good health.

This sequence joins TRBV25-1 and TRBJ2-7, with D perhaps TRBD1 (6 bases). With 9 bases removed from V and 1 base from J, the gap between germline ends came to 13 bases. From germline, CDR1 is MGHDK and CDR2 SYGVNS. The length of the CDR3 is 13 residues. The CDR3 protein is CASRAGASYEQYF. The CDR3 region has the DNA TGTGCCAGTAGGGCAGGGGCGTCCTACGAGCAGTACTTC.

The CDR3 sequence: CASSPGGGDGANVLTF. The CDR3 nucleotides are TGCGCCAGCAGCCCAGGAGGAGGGGATGGGGCCAACGTCCTGACTTTC. This rearrangement joins TRBV5-1 to TRBJ2-6; tentative D call: TRBD2 (6 bases). CDR1 and CDR2 from the germline V gene are SGHRS and YFSETQ. CDR3 size: 16 residues. V lost 4 bases and J lost 3, with 14 bases in between. The complete variable domain, with remaining parts taken from reference TRBV5-1 and TRBJ2-6, reads KAGVTQTPRYLIKTRGQQVTLSCSPISGHRSVSWYQQTPGQGLQFLFEYFSETQRNKGNFPGRFSGRQFSNSRSEMNVSTLELGDSALYLCASSPGGGDGANVLTFGAGSRLTVL.

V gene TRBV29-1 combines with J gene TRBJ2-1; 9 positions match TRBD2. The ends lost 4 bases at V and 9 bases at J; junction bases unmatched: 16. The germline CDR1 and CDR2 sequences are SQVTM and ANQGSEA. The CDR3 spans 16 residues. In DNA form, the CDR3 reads TGCAGCGTTGCCGGGGGGGAGGCTAGCGGGAAAACTGAGCAGTTCTTC. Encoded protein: CSVAGGEASGKTEQFF.